This is a list of T cell receptor beta chains from one sample in a study of cytotoxic CD8 clonotypes in ibrutinib-treated CLL. The data were produced by immunoSEQ multiplex PCR, yet TCRdb's version contains in-frame clones alone and is incomplete. The sample holds roughly 130,000 clones, about 80% seen once. Here the sequenced sample was PBMCs, taken after 12 months of ibrutinib treatment. The receptors shown here come from a human donor with chronic lymphocytic leukemia. Both conserved end residues are part of each CDR3. The D gene is left open where the match is weak. Size values are once, few and many counts, or a class for expanded clones, and some rows have none.

clone_size j_call d_call v_call cdr3_aa cdr3_nt
. TRBJ2-7 . TRBV7-2 CASSSPQVQNEQYF TGTGCCAGCAGCTCCCCCCAGGTCCAGAACGAGCAGTACTTC
. TRBJ1-2 . TRBV5-1 CASSSTGLGYTF TGCGCCAGCAGCTCAACAGGGTTAGGCTACACCTTC
. TRBJ2-1 TRBD1 TRBV27 CASSSSDRGGNEQFF TGTGCCAGCAGTTCATCAGACAGGGGGGGCAATGAGCAGTTCTTC
. TRBJ2-7 TRBD2 TRBV5-4 CASSFVLREGRVLDEQYF TGTGCCAGCAGCTTCGTTTTGCGGGAGGGCCGTGTTCTGGACGAGCAGTACTTC
. TRBJ2-1 TRBD2 TRBV11-2 CASSLVQGLAKFF TGTGCCAGCAGCTTAGTACAGGGACTAGCCAAGTTCTTC
. TRBJ1-5 TRBD1 TRBV28 CASYSRGRGNQPQHF TGTGCCAGCTACTCCAGGGGGCGCGGGAATCAGCCCCAGCATTTT
. TRBJ1-1 TRBD1 TRBV7-2 CASSSWDRLTEAFF TGTGCCAGCAGCTCGTGGGACAGGCTTACTGAAGCTTTCTTT
. TRBJ1-2 TRBD1 TRBV7-6 CASSLHLSGGAVYGYTF TGTGCCAGCAGCTTACATCTCTCAGGGGGCGCCGTCTATGGCTACACCTTC
. TRBJ2-7 TRBD1 TRBV11-2 CASSYRRDRGHEQYF TGTGCCAGCAGTTACCGCAGGGACAGGGGGCACGAGCAGTACTTC
. TRBJ2-3 . TRBV28 CASSLRSTDTQYF TGTGCTAGCAGTTTACGTTCTACGGATACGCAGTATTTT
once TRBJ2-1 . TRBV2 CASRPPSLPNEQFF TGTGCCAGCAGGCCTCCATCTCTCCCCAATGAGCAGTTCTTC
. TRBJ2-7 . TRBV6-4 CASSTMGRGPGGYEQYF TGTGCCAGCAGTACCATGGGAAGGGGTCCAGGGGGGTACGAGCAGTACTTC
few TRBJ2-1 TRBD2 TRBV7-3 CASSRTSELRDEQFF TGTGCCAGCAGTCGGACTAGCGAGCTGAGGGATGAGCAGTTCTTC
. TRBJ2-7 . TRBV11-2 CASSLVRVGSYEQYF TGTGCCAGCAGCTTAGTTCGCGTCGGGAGCTACGAGCAGTACTTC
. TRBJ1-3 . TRBV4-3 CASSQDVWTGNTIYF TGCGCCAGCAGCCAAGATGTTTGGACTGGAAACACCATATATTTT
. TRBJ2-1 . TRBV9 CASSGGGLAAYNEQFF TGTGCCAGCAGCGGAGGGGGTCTAGCGGCTTACAATGAGCAGTTCTTC
. TRBJ1-5 . TRBV10-3 CAISEAEYSNQPQHF TGTGCCATCAGTGAGGCCGAATATAGCAATCAGCCCCAGCATTTT
. TRBJ1-5 . TRBV25-1 CASSESGGNQPQHF TGTGCCAGCAGTGAATCAGGGGGCAATCAGCCCCAGCATTTT
. TRBJ1-1 . TRBV11-2 CASSLDRAGAFF TGTGCCAGCAGCTTAGACAGGGCGGGGGCTTTCTTT
. TRBJ1-1 . TRBV7-8 CASSLFLSTANTEAFF TGTGCCAGCAGCCTTTTCCTATCGACAGCGAACACTGAAGCTTTCTTT
. TRBJ1-2 . TRBV7-9 CASSLEGYYGYTF TGTGCCAGCAGCTTAGAAGGTTACTATGGCTACACCTTC
few TRBJ1-1 . TRBV2 CASSELSPQETEAFF TGTGCCAGCAGTGAACTTTCCCCACAGGAGACTGAAGCTTTCTTT
. TRBJ1-5 . TRBV18 CASSPNVNSGANQPQHF TGTGCCAGCTCACCAAACGTAAATTCAGGGGCCAATCAGCCCCAGCATTTT
few TRBJ1-4 TRBD1 TRBV6-1 CASSEAGQPLREKLFF TGTGCCAGCAGTGAAGCGGGACAGCCGCTACGGGAAAAACTGTTTTTT
. TRBJ1-2 . TRBV27 CASSLSVRANGYTF TGTGCCAGCAGTTTATCTGTCAGGGCAAATGGCTACACCTTC
. TRBJ2-3 TRBD2 TRBV11-2 CASSMTSGSAADTQYF TGTGCCAGCAGCATGACTAGCGGGAGCGCGGCAGATACGCAGTATTTT
. TRBJ2-7 . TRBV7-2 CASSPVGAGIVYEQYF TGTGCCAGCAGCCCCGTTGGGGCGGGAATAGTCTACGAGCAGTACTTC
. TRBJ1-2 . TRBV19 CASRQDANYGYTF TGTGCCAGTAGACAGGACGCTAACTATGGCTACACCTTC
. TRBJ2-2 TRBD2 TRBV27 CASSRLAGAGGELFF TGTGCCAGCAGTCGTTTAGCGGGAGCGGGCGGGGAGCTGTTTTTT
. TRBJ2-2 TRBD1 TRBV7-6 CASSSYRGRAGELFF TGTGCCAGCAGCTCTTACAGGGGGCGGGCCGGGGAGCTGTTTTTT
. TRBJ2-1 TRBD2 TRBV7-3 CASSQTSGIYNEQFF TGTGCCAGCAGCCAGACTAGCGGGATTTACAATGAGCAGTTCTTC
. TRBJ2-5 . TRBV9 CASSEGVGTQYF TGTGCCAGCAGCGAGGGCGTAGGGACCCAGTACTTC
. TRBJ1-2 . TRBV19 CASRRGGQRDGYTF TGTGCCAGTAGGAGGGGAGGGCAGAGAGATGGCTACACCTTC
. TRBJ2-3 . TRBV7-2 CASSPYGASAGNTQYF TGTGCCAGCAGCCCCTATGGGGCTAGCGCAGGGAATACGCAGTATTTT
few TRBJ1-1 . TRBV19 CASSNTRHTEAFF TGTGCCAGTAGTAACACCCGACACACTGAAGCTTTCTTT
. TRBJ2-7 . TRBV19 CASSPGGGGNDEQYF TGTGCCAGTAGCCCGGGTGGAGGAGGGAATGACGAGCAGTACTTC
few TRBJ2-7 . TRBV28 CASSFRWTEYPYEQYF TGTGCCAGCAGTTTCCGCTGGACAGAGTACCCCTACGAGCAGTACTTC
once TRBJ2-7 TRBD2 TRBV9 CASSPRTSGSYEQYF TGTGCCAGCAGTCCCCGGACTAGCGGGAGTTACGAGCAGTACTTC
. TRBJ1-2 TRBD1 TRBV25-1 CASSPTGVYGYTF TGTGCCAGCAGCCCGACAGGGGTATATGGCTACACCTTC
. TRBJ2-1 TRBD2 TRBV5-6 CASSLVPTSGSYNEQFF TGTGCCAGCAGCTTGGTCCCGACTAGCGGCTCCTACAATGAGCAGTTCTTC
few TRBJ1-2 . TRBV19 CASSNQARGHYGYTF TGTGCCAGTAGTAATCAGGCTCGGGGGCACTATGGCTACACCTTC
. TRBJ2-1 . TRBV14 CASSQDLGGRGIIGEQFF TGTGCCAGCAGCCAAGATTTAGGGGGACGGGGGATAATTGGGGAGCAGTTCTTC
. TRBJ2-4 . TRBV29-1 CSVEGPGKNIQYF TGCAGCGTTGAAGGGCCCGGCAAAAACATTCAGTACTTC
. TRBJ2-7 TRBD1 TRBV5-1 CASSWGQGRYEQYF TGCGCCAGCAGCTGGGGACAGGGAAGATACGAGCAGTACTTC
. TRBJ2-1 TRBD2 TRBV10-3 CAIKSTSGRANEQFF TGTGCCATCAAATCTACTAGCGGGAGGGCCAATGAGCAGTTCTTC
. TRBJ1-2 TRBD1 TRBV30 CAWMAGGGYGYTF TGTGCCTGGATGGCAGGGGGCGGCTATGGCTACACCTTC
once TRBJ2-7 . TRBV5-4 CASSLELGLYEQYF TGTGCCAGCAGCTTGGAACTAGGATTGTACGAGCAGTACTTC
few TRBJ2-3 TRBD2 TRBV10-1 CASSESWRERDTQYF TGCGCCAGCAGTGAGTCCTGGCGGGAGAGAGATACGCAGTATTTT